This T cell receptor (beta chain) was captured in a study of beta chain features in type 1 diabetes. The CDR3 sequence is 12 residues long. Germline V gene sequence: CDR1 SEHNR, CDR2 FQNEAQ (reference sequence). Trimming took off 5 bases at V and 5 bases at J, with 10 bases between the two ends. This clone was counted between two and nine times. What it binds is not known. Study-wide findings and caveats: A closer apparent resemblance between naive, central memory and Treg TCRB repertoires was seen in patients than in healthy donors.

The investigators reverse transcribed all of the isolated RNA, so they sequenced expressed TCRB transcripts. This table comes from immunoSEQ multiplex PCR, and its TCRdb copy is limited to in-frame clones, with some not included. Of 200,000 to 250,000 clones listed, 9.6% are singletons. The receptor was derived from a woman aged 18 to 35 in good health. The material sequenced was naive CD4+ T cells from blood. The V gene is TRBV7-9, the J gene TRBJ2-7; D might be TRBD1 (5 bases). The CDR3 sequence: CASSLRVHEQYF. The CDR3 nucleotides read TGTGCCAGCAGCCTCAGGGTACACGAGCAGTACTTC.